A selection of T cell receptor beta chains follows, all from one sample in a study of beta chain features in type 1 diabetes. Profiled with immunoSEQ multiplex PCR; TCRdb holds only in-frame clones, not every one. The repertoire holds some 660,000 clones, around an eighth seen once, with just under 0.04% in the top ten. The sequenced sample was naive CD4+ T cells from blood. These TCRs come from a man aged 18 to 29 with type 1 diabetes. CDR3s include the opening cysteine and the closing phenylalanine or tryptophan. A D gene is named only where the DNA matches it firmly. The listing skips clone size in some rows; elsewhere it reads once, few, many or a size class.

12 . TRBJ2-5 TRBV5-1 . CASSFQRETQYF TGCGCCAGCAGCTTCCAGCGGGAGACCCAGTACTTC
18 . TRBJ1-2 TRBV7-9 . CASSLVAIGYGNSYGYTF TGTGCCAGCAGCTTAGTGGCCATTGGATACGGCAACAGCTATGGCTACACCTTC
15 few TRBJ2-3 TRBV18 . CASSPIRDSTDTQYF TGTGCCAGCTCACCTATACGGGACAGCACAGATACGCAGTATTTT
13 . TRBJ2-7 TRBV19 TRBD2 CASSLAGEYEQYF TGTGCCAGTAGTCTAGCGGGAGAGTACGAGCAGTACTTC
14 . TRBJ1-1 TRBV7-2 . CASTYVGRNTEAFF TGTGCCAGCACCTACGTCGGGAGGAACACTGAAGCTTTCTTT
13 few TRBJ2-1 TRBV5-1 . CASSLRQNNEQFF TGCGCCAGCAGCTTGCGACAGAACAATGAGCAGTTCTTC
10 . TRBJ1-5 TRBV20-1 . CSAGWQPQHF TGCAGTGCTGGGTGGCAGCCCCAGCATTTT
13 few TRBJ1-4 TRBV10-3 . CAIRGPSNEKLFF TGTGCCATCAGGGGACCGTCTAATGAAAAACTGTTTTTT
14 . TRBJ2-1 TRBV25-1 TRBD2 CASSDGGVGYEQFF TGTGCCAGCAGTGATGGGGGGGTAGGGTATGAGCAGTTCTTC
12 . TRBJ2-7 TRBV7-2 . CASGGNPYEQYF TGTGCCAGCGGGGGGAACCCCTACGAGCAGTACTTC
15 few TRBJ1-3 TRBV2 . CASSLQDLPGNTIYF TGTGCCAGCAGTCTCCAGGACCTTCCTGGAAACACCATATATTTT
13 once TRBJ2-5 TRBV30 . CAWSATGAETQYF TGTGCCTGGAGTGCAACGGGGGCAGAGACCCAGTACTTC
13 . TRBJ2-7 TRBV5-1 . CASSPRVPYEQYF TGCGCCAGCAGCCCCCGGGTGCCCTACGAGCAGTACTTC
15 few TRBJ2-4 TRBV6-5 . CASSQYRDIKNIQYF TGTGCCAGCAGCCAATACCGGGACATCAAAAACATTCAGTACTTC
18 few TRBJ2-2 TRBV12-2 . CASRFWGQHHLATGELFF TGTGCAAGTCGCTTTTGGGGGCAACACCACCTAGCCACCGGGGAGCTGTTTTTT
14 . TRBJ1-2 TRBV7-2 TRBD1 CASSLQRQGDGYTF TGTGCCAGCAGCTTACAGAGACAGGGGGATGGCTACACCTTC
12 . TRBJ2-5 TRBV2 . CASRDRQETQYF TGTGCCAGCAGAGACAGACAAGAGACCCAGTACTTC
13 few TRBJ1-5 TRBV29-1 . CSVEVGFDQPQHF TGCAGCGTTGAGGTAGGGTTCGATCAGCCCCAGCATTTT
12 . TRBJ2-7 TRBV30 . CAWRSSGYEQYF TGTGCCTGGAGAAGCTCGGGCTACGAGCAGTACTTC
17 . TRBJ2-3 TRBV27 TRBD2 CASSGLAGGRSTDTQYF TGTGCCAGCAGTGGGCTAGCGGGAGGCCGGAGCACAGATACGCAGTATTTT
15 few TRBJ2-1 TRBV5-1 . CASSLSRITYNEQFF TGCGCCAGCAGCTTGAGTCGGATAACATACAATGAGCAGTTCTTC
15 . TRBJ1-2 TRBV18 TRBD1 CASSSGTGDNYGYTF TGTGCCAGCTCATCAGGGACAGGGGATAACTATGGCTACACCTTC
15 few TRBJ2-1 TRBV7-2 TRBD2 CASSLAASGNYEQFF TGTGCCAGCAGCTTAGCGGCTAGCGGGAACTATGAGCAGTTCTTC
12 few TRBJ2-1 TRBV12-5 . CASGSLSNEQFF TGTGCTAGTGGTTCCTTAAGTAATGAGCAGTTCTTC
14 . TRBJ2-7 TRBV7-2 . CASSLASPPYEQYF TGTGCCAGCAGCTTAGCCTCGCCCCCCTACGAGCAGTACTTC
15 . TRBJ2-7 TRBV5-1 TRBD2 CASSFSGGALDEQYF TGCGCCAGCAGCTTTAGCGGGGGGGCCCTTGACGAGCAGTACTTC
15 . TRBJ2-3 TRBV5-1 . CASSLYPDTTDTQYF TGCGCCAGCAGCTTGTACCCCGACACCACGGATACGCAGTATTTT
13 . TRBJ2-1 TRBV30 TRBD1 CAWDRGPYNEQFF TGTGCCTGGGACAGGGGGCCTTACAATGAGCAGTTCTTC
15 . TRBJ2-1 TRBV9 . CASSVRSSSYNEQFF TGTGCCAGCAGCGTGCGCTCGAGCTCCTACAATGAGCAGTTCTTC
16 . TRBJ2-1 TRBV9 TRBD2 CASSLRLAGSYNEQFF TGTGCCAGCAGCCTACGACTAGCGGGCTCCTACAATGAGCAGTTCTTC
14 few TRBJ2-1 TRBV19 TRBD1 CASSKGTGVNEQFF TGTGCCAGTTCGAAAGGGACAGGGGTAAATGAGCAGTTCTTC
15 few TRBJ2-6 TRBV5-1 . CASSLGTTGANVLTF TGCGCCAGCAGCTTAGGCACTACCGGGGCCAACGTCCTGACTTTC
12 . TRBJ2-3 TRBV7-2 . CASSSYPETQYF TGTGCCAGCAGTTCCTACCCGGAAACGCAGTATTTT
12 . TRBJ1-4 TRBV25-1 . CASSNRGEKLFF TGTGCCAGCAGTAACCGTGGTGAAAAACTGTTTTTT
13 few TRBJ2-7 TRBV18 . CASSRGRGDEQYF TGTGCCAGCTCACGTGGGAGAGGGGATGAGCAGTACTTC
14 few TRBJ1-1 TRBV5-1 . CASSWGRLDTEAFF TGCGCCAGCAGCTGGGGAAGGTTGGACACTGAAGCTTTCTTT
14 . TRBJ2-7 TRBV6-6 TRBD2 CASSGSGGTYEQYF TGTGCCAGCTCGGGGAGCGGGGGGACCTACGAGCAGTACTTC
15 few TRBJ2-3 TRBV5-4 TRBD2 CASSPTSGSTDTQYF TGTGCCAGCAGCCCGACTAGCGGGAGCACAGATACGCAGTATTTT
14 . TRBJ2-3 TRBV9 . CASSQGGSTDTQYF TGTGCCAGCAGCCAGGGGGGGAGCACAGATACGCAGTATTTT
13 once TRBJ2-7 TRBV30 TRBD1 CAWKQGAKYEQYF TGTGCCTGGAAACAGGGGGCGAAATACGAGCAGTACTTC
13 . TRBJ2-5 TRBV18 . CASSPRGGETQYF TGTGCCAGCTCACCACGAGGTGGAGAGACCCAGTACTTC
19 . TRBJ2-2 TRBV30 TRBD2 CAWNRRRLAGELSAGELFF TGTGCCTGGAACCGGCGGAGGCTAGCGGGAGAGCTCTCTGCCGGGGAGCTGTTTTTT
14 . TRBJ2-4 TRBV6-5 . CASRPAGAGNIQYF TGTGCCAGCAGACCCGCAGGGGCCGGTAACATTCAGTACTTC
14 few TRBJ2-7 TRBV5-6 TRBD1 CASSIRDRAFEQYF TGTGCCAGCTCCATCCGGGACAGGGCTTTCGAGCAGTACTTC
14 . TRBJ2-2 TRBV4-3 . CASSQEAGTGELFF TGCGCCAGCAGCCAAGAGGCGGGAACCGGGGAGCTGTTTTTT